This TCR beta chain was sequenced for a study of blood T cells in healthy people across ages. The authors ran a second PCR of 7 to 11 cycles using a sample-barcoded 5' primer and a J-beta primer mix. MiXCR, run by TCRdb on the 5' RACE reads, gives a single entry per CDR3 protein. The sample yields 1.5 million to 2 million distinct CDR3 sequences, under 30% seen once. The CDR3 extends over 15 amino acids. The germline V gene encodes CDR1 DFQATT and CDR2 SNEGSKA (reference sequence). V lost 6 bases and J 10 bases, leaving 25 bases between the germline ends. The receptor comes from a woman younger than 45 in good health. The V gene is TRBV20-1, the J gene TRBJ2-1, with D possibly matching TRBD2 (5 bases). What was sequenced was blood. CDR3 nucleotide sequence: TGCAGTGCCGCCGAGTCCTATAGCGATATCGTCGAGCAGTTCTTC. This codes for CSAAESYSDIVEQFF.